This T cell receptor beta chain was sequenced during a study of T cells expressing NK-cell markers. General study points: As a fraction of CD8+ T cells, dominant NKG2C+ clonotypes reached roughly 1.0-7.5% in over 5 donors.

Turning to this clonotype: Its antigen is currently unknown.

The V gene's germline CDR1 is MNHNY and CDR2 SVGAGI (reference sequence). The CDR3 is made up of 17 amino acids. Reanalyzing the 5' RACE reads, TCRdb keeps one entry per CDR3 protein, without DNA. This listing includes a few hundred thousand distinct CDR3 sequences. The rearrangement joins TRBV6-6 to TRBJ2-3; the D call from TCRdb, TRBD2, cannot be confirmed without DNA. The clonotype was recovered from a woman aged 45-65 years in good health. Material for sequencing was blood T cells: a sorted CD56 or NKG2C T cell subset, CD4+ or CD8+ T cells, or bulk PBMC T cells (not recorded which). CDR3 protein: CASSTRLAGVVRDTQYF.